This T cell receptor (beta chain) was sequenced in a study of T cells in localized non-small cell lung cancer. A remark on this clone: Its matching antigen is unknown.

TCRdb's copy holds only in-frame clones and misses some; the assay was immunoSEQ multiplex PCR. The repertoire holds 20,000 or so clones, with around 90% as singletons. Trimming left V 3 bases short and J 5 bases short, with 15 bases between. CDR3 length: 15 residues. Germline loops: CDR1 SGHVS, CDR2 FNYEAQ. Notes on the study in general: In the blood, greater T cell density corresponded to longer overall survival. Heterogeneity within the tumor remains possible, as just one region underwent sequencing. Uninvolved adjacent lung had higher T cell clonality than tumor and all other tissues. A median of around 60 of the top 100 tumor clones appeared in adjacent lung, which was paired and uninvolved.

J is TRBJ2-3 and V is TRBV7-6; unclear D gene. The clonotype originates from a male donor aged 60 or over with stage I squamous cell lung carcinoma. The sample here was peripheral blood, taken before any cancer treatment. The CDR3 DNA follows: TGTGCCAGCAGCTTTAGAGGTAAACCCGAAGATACGCAGTATTTT. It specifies CASSFRGKPEDTQYF.